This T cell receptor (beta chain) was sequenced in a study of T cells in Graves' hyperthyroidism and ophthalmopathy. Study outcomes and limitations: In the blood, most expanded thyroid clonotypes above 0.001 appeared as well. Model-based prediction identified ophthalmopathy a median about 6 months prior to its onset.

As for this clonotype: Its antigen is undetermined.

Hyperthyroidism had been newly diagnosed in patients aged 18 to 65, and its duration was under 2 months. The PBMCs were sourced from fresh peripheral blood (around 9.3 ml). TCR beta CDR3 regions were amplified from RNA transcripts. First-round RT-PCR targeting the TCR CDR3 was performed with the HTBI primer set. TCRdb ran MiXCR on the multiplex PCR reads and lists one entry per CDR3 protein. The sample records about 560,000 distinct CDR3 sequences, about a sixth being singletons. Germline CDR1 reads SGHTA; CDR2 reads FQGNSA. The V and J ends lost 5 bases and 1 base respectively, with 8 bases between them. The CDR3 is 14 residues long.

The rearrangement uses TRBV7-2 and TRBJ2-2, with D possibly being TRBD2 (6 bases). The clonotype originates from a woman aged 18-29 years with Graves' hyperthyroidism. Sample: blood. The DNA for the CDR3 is TGTGCCAGCAGCCGTAGCGGGAACACCGGGGAGCTGTTTTTT. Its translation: CASSRSGNTGELFF.